What follows are 32 T cell receptor beta chains derived from one specimen sequenced in a study of T cell changes during pregnancy in multiple sclerosis. Sequencing used immunoSEQ multiplex PCR; TCRdb keeps in-frame clones, though not all of them. The sample yields 35,000 or so clones, around 90% seen once. Here the sequenced sample was CD4+ T cells from peripheral blood mononuclear cells, taken in the third trimester of pregnancy. The receptors were sampled from a female donor in good health, enrolled as a control in a pregnancy study.

The chain couples TRBV5-1 to TRBJ2-3, with 7 bases that match TRBD2. Unmatched junction bases numbered 9, after V lost 4 bases and J lost 4 bases. Germline CDR1 and CDR2: SGHRS and YFSETQ. The length of the CDR3 is 15 residues. The CDR3 reads CASSRSGTDADTQYF. The CDR3 DNA follows: TGCGCCAGCAGCAGGAGCGGGACTGACGCAGATACGCAGTATTTT.

This clone has just a few counts. This sequence joins TRBV7-2 and TRBJ2-5; D call uncertain. The CDR3 contains 14 residues. Germline assignment: CDR1 SGHTA and CDR2 FQGNSA. The V and J ends lost 1 base and 3 bases respectively, with 9 bases between them. Written as DNA, the CDR3 is TGTGCCAGCAGCTTAGTTTGGCAAAAAGAGACCCAGTACTTC. Translation gives CASSLVWQKETQYF.

The chain employs TRBV4-1 and TRBJ2-2, with D possibly matching TRBD1 (6 bases). Germline CDR1 MGHRA, CDR2 YSYEKL. The CDR3 length is 15 residues. V dropped 6 bases and J dropped 5 bases, with 16 bases sitting between them. The CDR3 protein is CASRTITGWTGELFF. CDR3 DNA: TGCGCCAGCAGGACGATTACAGGGTGGACCGGGGAGCTGTTTTTT.

The chain couples TRBV28 to TRBJ2-5; D may be TRBD1 (5 bases). The germline V gene encodes CDR1 MDHEN and CDR2 SYDVKM. The V end lost 7 bases, the J end lost 5 bases, and 14 bases lay between the germline ends. CDR3 length: 13 amino acids. Written as DNA, the CDR3 is TGTGCCAGCATGGCCCCAGGGTTGGAGACCCAGTACTTC. It encodes CASMAPGLETQYF. Full variable domain (missing parts from reference TRBV28 and TRBJ2-5): DVKVTQSSRYLVKRTGEKVFLECVQDMDHENMFWYRQDPGLGLRLIYFSYDVKMKEKGDIPEGYSVSREKKERFSLILESASTNQTSMYLCASMAPGLETQYFGPGTRLLVL.

V usage is TRBV6-1 and J usage is TRBJ2-5, with 14 bases that match TRBD2. Germline CDR1 is MNHNS and CDR2 is SASEGT. V lost 4 bases and J lost 4; bases outside the gene matches: 8. CDR3 length equals 17 residues. The CDR3 DNA reads as TGTGCCAGCAGTGGACTAGCGGGGGGGCCTAGGCGAGAGACCCAGTACTTC. The encoded protein is CASSGLAGGPRRETQYF.

This clone was seen a few times. The V call is TRBV9, the J call TRBJ2-2; no firm D call. V was clipped by 0 bases and J by 1 base, with 7 bases between them. Germline V lookup: CDR1 SGDLS, CDR2 YYNGEE. This CDR3 has 15 residues. CDR3 region: CASSVVPENTGELFF. The CDR3 nucleotides are TGTGCCAGCAGCGTAGTCCCAGAGAACACCGGGGAGCTGTTTTTT.

The chain carries TRBV10-3 and TRBJ2-3; 8 nucleotides agree with TRBD2. V lost 6 bases to trimming and J lost 2 bases; unmatched junction nucleotides: 7. Germline loops: CDR1 ENHRY, CDR2 SYGVKD. The CDR3 length is 15 residues. Written as DNA, the CDR3 is TGTGCCATCAGAGAAGCGGGGGAGCTCACAGATACGCAGTATTTT. The encoded protein is CAIREAGELTDTQYF.

This chain connects TRBV5-1 to TRBJ1-1, with a possible D match to TRBD1 (5 bases). The CDR3 contains 13 residues. CDR1 and CDR2 (germline): SGHRS, YFSETQ. Trimming cost V 4 bases and J 5 bases, with 12 bases left between them. CDR3 protein: CASSAGSATEAFF. The DNA of the CDR3 is TGCGCCAGCAGCGCAGGGTCCGCTACTGAAGCTTTCTTT.

The V gene is TRBV4-3, the J gene TRBJ1-3; tentative D call: TRBD1 (5 bases). The V end was cut by 0 bases, the J end by 2 bases, with 11 bases between. Germline V gene sequence: CDR1 LGHNA, CDR2 YSLEER. The CDR3 spans 16 residues. Here the CDR3 reads CASSQDRGRPGNTIYF. The CDR3 DNA is TGCGCCAGCAGCCAAGATAGGGGTAGGCCTGGAAACACCATATATTTT.

V and J are TRBV28 and TRBJ1-5; 7 bases line up with TRBD1. This CDR3 spans 14 amino acids. CDR1 and CDR2 from the germline V gene are MDHEN and SYDVKM. Losses at the gene ends were 3 bases for V and 5 bases for J; bases not matched to a gene: 4. This CDR3 reads CASSFGQADQPQHF. Here the CDR3 DNA reads TGTGCCAGCAGTTTTGGACAGGCCGATCAGCCCCAGCATTTT.

The chain links TRBV28 to TRBJ2-7; a possible D gene is TRBD1 (5 bases). CDR1 and CDR2 from the germline V gene are MDHEN and SYDVKM. CDR3 length equals 14 residues. V gave up 6 bases and J gave up 0 bases, with 12 bases separating them. Written as DNA, the CDR3 is TGTGCCAGCAGAGGGCAGGGTGGCTCCTACGAGCAGTACTTC. Protein: CASRGQGGSYEQYF.

V usage is TRBV21-1 and J usage is TRBJ1-4; the D call of TRBD1 is as the table states it, not checked on the DNA. TRBV21-1 is noted as a pseudogene. The CDR3 runs to 15 residues. The CDR3 DNA sequence: TGTGCCAGCAGCAAAGTTAGGGGATTTGATGAAAAACTGTTTTTT. It specifies CASSKVRGFDEKLFF.

This sequence joins TRBV5-1 and TRBJ2-1; 9 bases agree with TRBD1. The V and J ends lost 4 bases and 9 bases, in that order; junction bases with no gene match: 11. The germline V gene has CDR1 SGHRS and CDR2 YFSETQ. The CDR3 totals 15 residues. In DNA form, the CDR3 reads TGCGCCAGCAGCCTAAGACAGGGGGTAGGTGGTGAGCAGTTCTTC. The encoded protein is CASSLRQGVGGEQFF. The full variable domain, its missing parts supplied by reference TRBV5-1 and TRBJ2-1, is KAGVTQTPRYLIKTRGQQVTLSCSPISGHRSVSWYQQTPGQGLQFLFEYFSETQRNKGNFPGRFSGRQFSNSRSEMNVSTLELGDSALYLCASSLRQGVGGEQFFGPGTRLTVL.

This chain joins TRBV30 and TRBJ2-3, with 12 bases matching TRBD2. The ends lost 3 bases at V and 4 bases at J; junction bases unmatched: 5. Germline V gene data show CDR1 as GTSNPN and CDR2 as SVGIG (reference sequence). CDR3 length: 15 amino acids. As DNA, the CDR3 is TGTGCCTGGAGCCCTAGCGGGAGGGCGGCAGATACGCAGTATTTT. It codes for CAWSPSGRAADTQYF.

The chain has TRBV28 and TRBJ2-5; D perhaps matches TRBD2 (5 bases). The CDR3 consists of 13 residues. The germline gives CDR1 MDHEN, CDR2 SYDVKM. The V and J ends lost 4 bases and 4 bases respectively, with 10 bases between them. The CDR3 nucleotides are TGTGCCAGCAGTTACGGGCGGGTAGAGACCCAGTACTTC. Translated: CASSYGRVETQYF.

The chain has TRBV11-2 and TRBJ1-1; D remains unclear. Germline V gene sequence: CDR1 SGHAT, CDR2 FQNNGV. CDR3 length: 12 residues. Trimming left V 0 bases short and J 5 bases short, with 4 bases between. CDR3 loop: CASSLDRTEAFF. The CDR3 nucleotides read TGTGCCAGCAGCTTAGATCGTACTGAAGCTTTCTTT.

The rearrangement joins TRBV11-2 to TRBJ2-5, with TRBD1 matching over 8 bases. Germline assignment: CDR1 SGHAT and CDR2 FQNNGV. V lost 6 bases to trimming and J lost 1 base; unmatched junction nucleotides: 10. CDR3 length: 16 amino acids. The CDR3 here is CASRRGQGPSQETQYF. The CDR3 DNA is TGTGCCAGCAGACGCGGACAGGGCCCTTCCCAAGAGACCCAGTACTTC.

The rearrangement links TRBV6-6 to TRBJ2-1; D may be TRBD1 (5 bases). This CDR3 contains 15 residues. V gave up 7 bases and J gave up 7 bases, with 20 bases separating them. Germline CDR1 and CDR2: MNHNY and SVGAGI (reference sequence). Written as DNA, the CDR3 is TGTGCCAGCATTCCCGACATTGCGCACAGGAATGAGCAGTTCTTC. Translation: CASIPDIAHRNEQFF.

The rearrangement uses TRBV25-1 and TRBJ2-7, with unresolved D. The length of the CDR3 is 13 residues. The germline V gene encodes CDR1 MGHDK and CDR2 SYGVNS. The V and J ends lost 2 bases and 0 bases respectively, with 5 bases between them. The CDR3 region is CASSEPSSYEQYF. In DNA, the CDR3 is TGTGCCAGCAGTGAACCTAGCTCCTACGAGCAGTACTTC.

This chain connects TRBV10-1 to TRBJ1-2; TRBD1 matches at 9 bases. Per the germline V gene, CDR1 is WNHNN and CDR2 is SYGVQD (reference sequence). There are 14 residues in the CDR3. V shed 9 bases, J shed 6 bases, and the junction held 11 bases outside the gene matches. CDR3 nucleotides: TGCGCCAGTTTCGGGACAGGGCAACAGGATGGCTACACCTTC. Translated: CASFGTGQQDGYTF.

In nucleotides, the CDR3 is TGTGCCAGCAGTTTAGGACAGGGTTGGAATGAGCAGTTCTTC. It encodes CASSLGQGWNEQFF. The V gene is TRBV27, the J gene TRBJ2-1, with 8 bases matching TRBD1. V was clipped by 2 bases and J by 7 bases; unmatched bases: 4. Germline loops: CDR1 MNHEY, CDR2 SMNVEV (reference sequence). CDR3 length: 14 residues.

V is TRBV6-1 and J is TRBJ2-1, with 9 bases aligning to TRBD1. This CDR3 is built from 13 residues. Germline assignment: CDR1 MNHNS and CDR2 SASEGT. Trimming removed 8 bases from V and 2 bases from J; junction bases left unmatched: 1. The CDR3: CASRTGAYNEQFF. The CDR3 DNA sequence: TGTGCCAGCCGGACAGGGGCCTACAATGAGCAGTTCTTC.

The chain uses TRBV28 and TRBJ2-1; 7 nucleotides line up with TRBD2. The CDR3 runs to 14 residues. J was trimmed by 8 bases and V by 6 bases; bases with no gene match: 10. From germline, CDR1 is MDHEN and CDR2 SYDVKM. In DNA, the CDR3 is TGTGCCAGCAGAACCCCCGGACTAGTCCATGAGCAGTTCTTC. It translates to CASRTPGLVHEQFF.

V gene TRBV7-6 combines with J gene TRBJ2-1; 11 nucleotides line up with TRBD2. The CDR3 sequence is 16 residues long. Germline CDR1 SGHVS, CDR2 FNYEAQ. V gave up 1 base and J gave up 8 bases; unmatched junction bases: 7. The CDR3 nucleotides are TGTGCCAGCAGCTTAGGGGGTAGCGGGGGGGCGTATGAGCAGTTCTTC. Translated, it gives CASSLGGSGGAYEQFF.

The DNA of the CDR3 is TGTGCCAGTAGACCGGGACAGGCCTATGGCTACACCTTC. Its protein is CASRPGQAYGYTF. This rearrangement joins TRBV19 to TRBJ1-2; TRBD1 matches 8 bases. This CDR3 is built from 13 residues. CDR1 is LNHDA, CDR2 SQIVND, per germline (reference sequence). J gave up 4 bases and V 6 bases, and 4 bases lay outside the gene matches.

This chain links TRBV30 with TRBJ2-5; 7 bases agree with TRBD2. V shed 2 bases, J shed 1 base, and the junction held 4 bases outside the gene matches. In germline, CDR1 is GTSNPN, CDR2 SVGIG (reference sequence). The CDR3 loop spans 14 amino acids. CDR3 amino acids: CAWSPLALQETQYF. As DNA, the CDR3 is TGTGCCTGGAGTCCACTAGCGCTCCAAGAGACCCAGTACTTC.

The chain carries TRBV7-2 and TRBJ1-3; 7 bases agree with TRBD1. The length of the CDR3 is 15 residues. V was clipped by 6 bases and J by 0 bases; unmatched bases: 5. CDR1 is SGHTA and CDR2 is FQGNSA in the germline V gene. CDR3 residues: CASRGQSHSGNTIYF. CDR3 DNA sequence: TGTGCCAGCAGGGGACAGAGTCACTCTGGAAACACCATATATTTT.

Of note for this clone: The junction departs from germline at one end; a sequencing error may be responsible. The chain links TRBV2 to TRBJ2-3; TRBD2 is a possible D gene (6 bases). In germline, CDR1 is SNHLY, CDR2 FYNNEI. The CDR3 spans 13 residues. CDR3 coding DNA: TGTGTCAGCAGAGCGACTAGGACAGATACGCAGTATTTT. This sequence encodes CVSRATRTDTQYF.

CDR3 region: CASTMGQGVAEAFF. The CDR3 nucleotides read TGCGCCAGCACGATGGGGCAGGGGGTCGCTGAAGCTTTCTTT. V is TRBV5-1 and J is TRBJ1-1; TRBD1 aligns across 7 bases. The germline V gene has CDR1 SGHRS and CDR2 YFSETQ. CDR3 length: 14 amino acids. Losses at the gene ends were 6 bases for V and 6 bases for J; bases not matched to a gene: 11.

The chain recombines TRBV11-1 with TRBJ1-3; no clear D gene. Trimming shortened V by 6 bases and J by 3 bases, and 12 bases separated the two germline ends. This CDR3 spans 14 amino acids. Germline CDR1 reads SGHAT; CDR2 reads FQDESV (reference sequence). CDR3 in DNA: TGTGCCAGCAGAATTGACGCGGGTGGAAACACCATATATTTT. Protein sequence: CASRIDAGGNTIYF.

J is TRBJ2-3 and V is TRBV2; 12 nucleotides align to TRBD2. After removal of 5 bases from V and 2 bases from J, the junction contained 23 bases not matched to a gene. The germline CDR1 and CDR2 sequences are SNHLY and FYNNEI. This CDR3 is built from 22 residues. Here the CDR3 reads CASSPGGETSGRTGGYTDTQYF. DNA for the CDR3: TGTGCCAGCAGTCCCGGTGGGGAAACTAGCGGGAGGACCGGGGGCTACACAGATACGCAGTATTTT.

The J gene is TRBJ1-5, the V gene TRBV28; D possibly corresponds to TRBD1 (5 bases). The CDR3 has 14 amino acids. Trimming removed 5 bases at V and 6 bases at J, with 14 bases between. CDR1 and CDR2 from the germline V gene are MDHEN and SYDVKM. CDR3 amino acids: CASSMLGRIQPQHF. The CDR3 nucleotides read TGTGCCAGCAGTATGCTGGGGCGGATTCAGCCCCAGCATTTT.